A selection of T cell receptor beta chains follows, all from one sample in a study of a mutant IDH1 vaccine in newly diagnosed glioma. The data were produced by immunoSEQ multiplex PCR, yet TCRdb's version contains in-frame clones alone and is incomplete. Among about 36,000 clones, roughly 76% were seen once, and the ten largest hold around 10%. What these receptors recognize is not known. Sequencing was performed on PBMCs, taken from a glioma patient whose treatment included an IDH1 peptide vaccine. The receptors shown here come from a man aged 50 to 60 with glioma. CDR3s include the opening cysteine and the closing phenylalanine or tryptophan. The order of the fields is V gene, J gene, CDR3 protein.

v_gene: TRBV14; j_gene: TRBJ2-3; CDR3aa: CASSQDVGTDTQYF
v_gene: TRBV2; j_gene: TRBJ1-4; CDR3aa: CASSESQTLFF
v_gene: TRBV7-8; j_gene: TRBJ2-7; CDR3aa: CASSLGLVSSYEQYF
v_gene: TRBV19; j_gene: TRBJ1-1; CDR3aa: CASSGTEAFF
v_gene: TRBV9; j_gene: TRBJ2-2; CDR3aa: CASSVYGNTGELFF
v_gene: TRBV5-4; j_gene: TRBJ2-2; CDR3aa: CASSLVDTGELFF
v_gene: TRBV7-2; j_gene: TRBJ1-2; CDR3aa: CASSLTQLVDGYTF
v_gene: TRBV27; j_gene: TRBJ2-1; CDR3aa: CASSLDGSSYNEQFF
v_gene: TRBV5-1; j_gene: TRBJ1-5; CDR3aa: CASSLEVNQPQHF
v_gene: TRBV18; j_gene: TRBJ2-2; CDR3aa: CASSVVGASTGELFF
v_gene: TRBV4-3; j_gene: TRBJ2-5; CDR3aa: CASSRGGGLARDQETQYF
v_gene: TRBV4-2; j_gene: TRBJ2-3; CDR3aa: CASSQGLAGGPGTDTQYF
v_gene: TRBV25-1; j_gene: TRBJ1-6; CDR3aa: CASSTRDRGSSPLHF
v_gene: TRBV9; j_gene: TRBJ2-3; CDR3aa: CASSVGRPTNTQYF
v_gene: TRBV10-3; j_gene: TRBJ1-1; CDR3aa: CATREGGYTEAFF
v_gene: TRBV7-2; j_gene: TRBJ1-5; CDR3aa: CASSATSANQPQHF
v_gene: TRBV10-3; j_gene: TRBJ2-7; CDR3aa: CAISSQGFEQYF
v_gene: TRBV7-9; j_gene: TRBJ1-2; CDR3aa: CASSLGTGVGIYGYTF
v_gene: TRBV7-8; j_gene: TRBJ1-2; CDR3aa: CASSPGAGGTANGYTF
v_gene: TRBV18; j_gene: TRBJ2-2; CDR3aa: CASSPTSPSTGELFF